The 10 T cell receptor beta chains in this list originate from one sample, sequenced in a study of T-cell reconstitution after alpha-beta-depleted transplantation in children. The TCRbeta library incorporated unique molecular identifiers. A single record per CDR3 protein comes from TCRdb applying MiXCR to the PCR reads. This sample has 500,000 or so distinct CDR3 sequences; approximately 30% occur once, and the top ten carry 2.4%. The specimen was PBMCs from the stem cell graft donor, collected from the stem cell graft. Receptors originate from a human donor who donated a stem cell graft to a child with aplastic anemia.

The sample holds a few counts of this clonotype. The rearrangement uses TRBV20-1 and TRBJ2-1; 10 positions agree with TRBD2. Germline V gene lookup returns CDR1 DFQATT and CDR2 SNEGSKA (reference sequence). The CDR3 contains 16 residues. Trimming removed 1 base from V and 7 bases from J; junction bases left unmatched: 10. This CDR3 reads CSARGLGLALRNEQFF. CDR3 nucleotide sequence: TGCAGTGCTAGAGGCCTGGGACTAGCGTTGAGGAATGAGCAGTTCTTC.

This chain joins TRBV27 and TRBJ2-3, with 14 positions matching TRBD2. The CDR3 sequence is 18 residues long. Germline V gene sequence: CDR1 MNHEY, CDR2 SMNVEV (reference sequence). V dropped 6 bases and J dropped 0; count of bases not matched to a gene: 8. The CDR3 DNA sequence: TGTGCCAGCAGCCCGGGACTAGCGGGAGAAGAGAGCACAGATACGCAGTATTTT. This gives the protein CASSPGLAGEESTDTQYF.

This clonotype was seen more than once but under ten times. The V and J genes are TRBV20-1 and TRBJ1-2; perhaps TRBD1 as D (5 bases). V shed 8 bases and J shed 7 bases, with 26 bases lying between them. The V gene's germline CDR1 is DFQATT and CDR2 SNEGSKA (reference sequence). There are 15 residues in the CDR3. Here the CDR3 DNA reads TGCAGTCCATCCTCTCCGGGCCCTGATCAGGGTGGCTACACCTTC. It translates to CSPSSPGPDQGGYTF.

The rearrangement uses TRBV20-1 and TRBJ1-1; maybe TRBD1 (5 bases). CDR3 length equals 17 residues. Germline V gene data show CDR1 as DFQATT and CDR2 as SNEGSKA (reference sequence). The V gene lost 1 base and the J gene lost 2 bases, with 20 bases spanning the gap. CDR3 in amino acids: CSARGGEGLKINTEAFF. Here the CDR3 DNA reads TGCAGTGCTAGAGGGGGGGAGGGACTTAAGATAAACACTGAAGCTTTCTTT.

The chain uses TRBV20-1 and TRBJ1-2; D perhaps matches TRBD1 (5 bases). V lost 0 bases, J lost 7 bases, and 12 bases lay in between. CDR3 length: 13 residues. The germline gives CDR1 DFQATT, CDR2 SNEGSKA (reference sequence). CDR3 region: CSARDGQGGGYTF. CDR3 coding DNA: TGCAGTGCTAGAGATGGCCAGGGAGGTGGCTACACCTTC.

This rearrangement joins TRBV5-1 to TRBJ2-7; D could derive from TRBD1 or TRBD2 (5 bases each). CDR1 and CDR2 (germline): SGHRS, YFSETQ. This CDR3 has 16 amino acids. The V gene lost 4 bases and the J gene lost 2 bases, with 19 bases spanning the gap. The CDR3 nucleotides are TGCGCCAGCAGCCCAGTTCCGGCAGGGACGCCCTACGAGCAGTACTTC. Its translation is CASSPVPAGTPYEQYF. Full variable domain (remainder filled in from reference TRBV5-1 and TRBJ2-7): KAGVTQTPRYLIKTRGQQVTLSCSPISGHRSVSWYQQTPGQGLQFLFEYFSETQRNKGNFPGRFSGRQFSNSRSEMNVSTLELGDSALYLCASSPVPAGTPYEQYFGPGTRLTVT.

This chain uses TRBV7-2 with TRBJ2-1, with 8 nucleotides matching TRBD1. Trimming at V came to 1 base and at J to 6 bases, leaving 5 bases not matched to a gene. Per germline, CDR1 SGHTA and CDR2 FQGNSA. This CDR3 comprises 15 residues. CDR3 residues: CASSLGQGAINEQFF. In DNA, the CDR3 is TGTGCCAGCAGCTTAGGGCAGGGGGCTATCAATGAGCAGTTCTTC.

The V call is TRBV11-1, the J call TRBJ1-1; D gene ambiguous. V shed 1 base and J shed 0 bases, with 18 bases lying between them. In germline, CDR1 is SGHAT, CDR2 FQDESV (reference sequence). The CDR3 length is 18 residues. The CDR3 is CASSLVSSRQPVNTEAFF. In nucleotides, the CDR3 is TGTGCCAGCAGCTTAGTTTCATCACGCCAACCGGTGAACACTGAAGCTTTCTTT.

The genes are TRBV15 and TRBJ1-2; D gene unclear. This CDR3 region has 14 residues. Germline V lookup: CDR1 LNHNV, CDR2 YYDKDF (reference sequence). The germline V and J ends were trimmed by 2 bases and 6 bases, with 13 bases remaining between them. CDR3 loop: CATSRQEVSHGYTF. CDR3 DNA: TGTGCCACCAGCAGACAGGAAGTTTCACATGGCTACACCTTC.

This clonotype was seen once. This rearrangement joins TRBV5-5 to TRBJ2-2, with D tentatively TRBD1 (6 bases). V was pared by 3 bases and J by 5 bases, with 17 bases between. This CDR3 has 16 amino acids. CDR1 SGHKS and CDR2 YYEKEE come from the germline V gene (reference sequence). The CDR3 here is CASSSQGRGLTGELFF. The CDR3 DNA reads as TGTGCCAGCAGCTCCCAGGGAAGGGGGTTGACCGGGGAGCTGTTTTTT. Full variable domain (rest looked up from reference TRBV5-5 and TRBJ2-2): DAGVTQSPTHLIKTRGQQVTLRCSPISGHKSVSWYQQVLGQGPQFIFQYYEKEERGRGNFPDRFSARQFPNYSSELNVNALLLGDSALYLCASSSQGRGLTGELFFGEGSRLTVL.